What follows is one T cell receptor (beta chain) and its context. Its antigen is not known. The study's findings and limits: In terms of TCR gene usage, tumor memory CD4+ T cells clustered together with blood and lymph node memory CD4+ cells, as well as with lymph node naive CD4+ cells. Tumor Tregs overlapped most with tumor, then blood, naive CD4+ cells. The larger-cohort validation was restricted to a single TCR beta V-J rearrangement rather than whole repertoires.

Memory CD4+ cells were defined as CD4+CD45RO+CD25-. TCRdb re-called the 5' RACE reads through MiXCR, storing one row per CDR3 protein. The sample includes about 9,100 distinct CDR3 sequences, about three fifths of them seen just once. This clonotype was sampled from a female donor with breast cancer. Sequencing was done on a sample of tumor-infiltrating memory CD4+ T cells sorted from the breast tumor. The subset was: memory CD4+ T cells, CD4+CD45RO+CD25-.

CDR3 sequence reads: CASSYREEQFF. CDR3 nucleotide sequence: TGTGCCAGCAGCTACAGGGAGGAGCAGTTCTTC. The chain uses TRBV7-2 and TRBJ2-1; weak D call: TRBD1 (6 bases). Germline CDR1 reads SGHTA; CDR2 reads FQGNSA. V was shortened by 4 bases and J by 10 bases, with 8 bases between the two germline ends. The CDR3 is 11 residues long.